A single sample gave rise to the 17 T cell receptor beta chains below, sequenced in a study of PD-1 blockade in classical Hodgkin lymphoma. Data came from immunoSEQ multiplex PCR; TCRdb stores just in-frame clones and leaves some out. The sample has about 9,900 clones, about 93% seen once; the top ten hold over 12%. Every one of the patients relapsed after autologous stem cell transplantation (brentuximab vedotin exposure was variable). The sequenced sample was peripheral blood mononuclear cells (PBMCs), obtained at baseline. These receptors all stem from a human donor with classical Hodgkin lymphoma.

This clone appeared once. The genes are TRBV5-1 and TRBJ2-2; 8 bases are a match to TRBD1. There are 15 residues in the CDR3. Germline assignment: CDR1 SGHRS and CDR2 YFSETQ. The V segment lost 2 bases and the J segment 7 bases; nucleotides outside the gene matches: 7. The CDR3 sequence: CASSFETGEHGELFF. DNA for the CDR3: TGCGCCAGCAGCTTTGAGACAGGGGAGCACGGGGAGCTGTTTTTT. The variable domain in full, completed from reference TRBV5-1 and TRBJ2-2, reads KAGVTQTPRYLIKTRGQQVTLSCSPISGHRSVSWYQQTPGQGLQFLFEYFSETQRNKGNFPGRFSGRQFSNSRSEMNVSTLELGDSALYLCASSFETGEHGELFFGEGSRLTVL.

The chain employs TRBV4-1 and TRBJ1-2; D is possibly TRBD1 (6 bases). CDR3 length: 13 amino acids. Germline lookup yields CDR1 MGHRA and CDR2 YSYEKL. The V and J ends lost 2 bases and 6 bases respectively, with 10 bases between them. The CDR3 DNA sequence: TGCGCCAGCAGCCAAACTCCAGGGGATGGCTACACCTTC. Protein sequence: CASSQTPGDGYTF.

CDR3 nucleotide sequence: TGTGCCAGCAGTTTATCCAGCGCGAAAACTGAAGCTTTCTTT. Translation: CASSLSSAKTEAFF. The V gene is TRBV27, the J gene TRBJ1-1; D gene unclear. The V and J ends lost 0 bases and 5 bases respectively, with 10 bases between them. This CDR3 is 14 amino acids long. Germline CDR1 is MNHEY and CDR2 is SMNVEV (reference sequence).

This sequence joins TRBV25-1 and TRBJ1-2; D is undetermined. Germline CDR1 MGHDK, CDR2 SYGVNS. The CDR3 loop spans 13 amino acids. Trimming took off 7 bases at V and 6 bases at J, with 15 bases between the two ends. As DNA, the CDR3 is TGTGCCAGCACGGGTACAGAGGGCGATGGCTACACCTTC. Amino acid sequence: CASTGTEGDGYTF.

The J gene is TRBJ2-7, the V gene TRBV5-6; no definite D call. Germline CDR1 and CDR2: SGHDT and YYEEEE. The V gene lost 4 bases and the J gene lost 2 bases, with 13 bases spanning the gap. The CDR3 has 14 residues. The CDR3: CASSPRLNAYEQYF. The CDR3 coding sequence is TGTGCCAGCAGCCCCCGGCTAAACGCCTACGAGCAGTACTTC.

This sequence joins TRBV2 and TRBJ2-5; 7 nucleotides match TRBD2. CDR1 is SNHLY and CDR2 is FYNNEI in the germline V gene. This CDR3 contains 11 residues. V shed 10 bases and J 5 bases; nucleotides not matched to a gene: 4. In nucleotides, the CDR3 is TGTGCCACCGACGGGGGGGAGACCCAGTACTTC. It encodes CATDGGETQYF.

The CDR3 reads CASAPGQLGLYEQYF. The CDR3 DNA follows: TGTGCCAGCGCCCCTGGACAGCTAGGCCTCTACGAGCAGTACTTC. The chain carries TRBV27 and TRBJ2-7; possible D gene TRBD1, 6 bases. The CDR3 consists of 15 residues. Germline V gene lookup returns CDR1 MNHEY and CDR2 SMNVEV (reference sequence). The V and J ends lost 8 bases and 3 bases respectively, with 20 bases between them.

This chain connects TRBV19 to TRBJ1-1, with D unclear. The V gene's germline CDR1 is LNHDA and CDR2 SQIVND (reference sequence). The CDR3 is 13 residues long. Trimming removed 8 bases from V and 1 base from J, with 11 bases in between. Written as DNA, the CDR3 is TGTGCCAGTCGGGATGAGGGGAACACTGAAGCTTTCTTT. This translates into CASRDEGNTEAFF.

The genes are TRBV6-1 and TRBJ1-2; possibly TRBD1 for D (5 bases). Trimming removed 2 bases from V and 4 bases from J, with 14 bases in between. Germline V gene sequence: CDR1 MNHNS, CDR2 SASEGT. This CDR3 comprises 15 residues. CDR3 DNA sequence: TGTGCCAGCAGTGAACAGGGTATCGTCGTCTATGGCTACACCTTC. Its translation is CASSEQGIVVYGYTF.

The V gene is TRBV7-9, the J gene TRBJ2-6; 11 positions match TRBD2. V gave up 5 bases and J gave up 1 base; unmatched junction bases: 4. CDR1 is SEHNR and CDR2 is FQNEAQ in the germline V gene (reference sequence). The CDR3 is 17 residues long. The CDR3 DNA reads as TGTGCCAGCAGCATGACTAGCGGGAAGTCTGGGGCCAACGTCCTGACTTTC. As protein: CASSMTSGKSGANVLTF.

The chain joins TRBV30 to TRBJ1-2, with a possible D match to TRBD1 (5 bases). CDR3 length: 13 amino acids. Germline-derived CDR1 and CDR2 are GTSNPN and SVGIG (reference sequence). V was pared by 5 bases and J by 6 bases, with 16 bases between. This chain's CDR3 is CAWQGGVFDGYTF. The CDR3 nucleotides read TGTGCCTGGCAAGGAGGGGTTTTCGATGGCTACACCTTC.

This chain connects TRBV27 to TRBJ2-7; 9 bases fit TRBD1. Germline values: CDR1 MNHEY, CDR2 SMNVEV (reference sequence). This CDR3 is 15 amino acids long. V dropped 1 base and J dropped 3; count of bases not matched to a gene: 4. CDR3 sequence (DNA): TGTGCCAGCAGTTTATATCGGGACAGGGACTACGAGCAGTACTTC. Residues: CASSLYRDRDYEQYF.

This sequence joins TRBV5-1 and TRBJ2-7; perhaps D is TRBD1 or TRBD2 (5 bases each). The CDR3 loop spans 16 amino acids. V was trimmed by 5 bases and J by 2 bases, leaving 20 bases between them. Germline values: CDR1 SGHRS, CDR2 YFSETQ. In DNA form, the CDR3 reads TGCGCCAGCAGGCACCCCGGGGCGGACGTTACCTACGAGCAGTACTTC. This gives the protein CASRHPGADVTYEQYF.

The CDR3 coding sequence is TGTGCCAGCAGTTTCTCCACCAGGGAACAGGACGAATACGAGCAGTACTTC. This sequence encodes CASSFSTREQDEYEQYF. V usage is TRBV28 and J usage is TRBJ2-7, with D possibly being TRBD1 (5 bases). Germline CDR1 MDHEN, CDR2 SYDVKM. V was clipped by 3 bases and J by 4 bases, with 22 bases between them. The CDR3 loop spans 17 amino acids.

CDR3 protein: CASTLIGTDYEQYF. CDR3 DNA sequence: TGTGCCAGCACGCTAATCGGGACAGACTACGAGCAGTACTTC. The chain uses TRBV6-1 and TRBJ2-7; 7 bases fit TRBD1. This CDR3 region has 14 residues. V lost 7 bases, J lost 3 bases, and 9 bases stayed unmatched. Germline V gene data show CDR1 as MNHNS and CDR2 as SASEGT.

The CDR3 DNA sequence: TGTGCCAGCAGCGCCACCCCCGGCGAGCAGTACTTC. As protein: CASSATPGEQYF. The V call is TRBV9, the J call TRBJ2-7; D is unresolved. Germline V CDR1 and CDR2: SGDLS, YYNGEE. CDR3 length: 12 amino acids. V was pared by 3 bases and J by 6 bases, with 10 bases between.

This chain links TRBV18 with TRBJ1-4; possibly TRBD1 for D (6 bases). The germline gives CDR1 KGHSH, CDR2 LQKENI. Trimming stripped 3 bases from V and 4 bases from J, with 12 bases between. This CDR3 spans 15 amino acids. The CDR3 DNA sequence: TGTGCCAGCTCACCCCAGGGGTCGGGTAATGAAAAACTGTTTTTT. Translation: CASSPQGSGNEKLFF.